This T cell receptor (beta chain) appears in the sequencing data of a study of CD8 T cells in Susac syndrome. V lost 3 bases, J lost 2 bases, and 20 bases lay in between. This CDR3 is built from 18 residues. RNA, at about 0.45 to 1 ug, was reverse transcribed with random hexamers. TCRdb ran MiXCR on the immunoSEQ multiplex PCR reads and lists one entry per CDR3 protein. Of about 200,000 distinct CDR3 sequences detected, more than 85% appear once; the ten largest clones hold over 0.1%. V is TRBV23-1 and J is TRBJ1-3; D is ambiguous. TRBV23-1 is labeled an ORF, and its function is uncertain. The source is a human donor with multiple sclerosis. The sample comprised CD8+ T cells from PBMCs. CDR3 in DNA: TGCGCCAGCAGTCATTACGCGGCCGACGTACACCCTGGAAACACCATATATTTT. Amino acid sequence: CASSHYAADVHPGNTIYF.